Here is one T cell receptor (beta chain) with its context. The entry originates in a study of glioma-infiltrating T cells after dendritic cell vaccination. In the study overall: Dendritic cell vaccination trial patients had either newly diagnosed or recurrent glioblastoma.

Looked up from germline, CDR1 is WNHNN and CDR2 is SYGVQD (reference sequence). The CDR3 loop spans 11 amino acids. V lost 11 bases, J lost 3 bases, and 11 bases lay in between. Time point meaning: after dendritic cell vaccination, including at tumor progression/relapse. Only patients with spare fresh-frozen tumor and over two years of follow-up were included. Produced via immunoSEQ multiplex PCR; TCRdb's table is partial and in-frame only. The sample has 98,000 or so clones; 80% are singletons. The V call is TRBV10-1, the J call TRBJ2-7, with TRBD1 as a possible D gene (6 bases). The input for sequencing was blood, taken after dendritic cell vaccination. This clonotype was obtained from a human donor with glioblastoma. This CDR3 reads CAQGSRYEQYF. CDR3 nucleotide sequence: TGCGCCCAGGGGAGCCGCTACGAGCAGTACTTC.